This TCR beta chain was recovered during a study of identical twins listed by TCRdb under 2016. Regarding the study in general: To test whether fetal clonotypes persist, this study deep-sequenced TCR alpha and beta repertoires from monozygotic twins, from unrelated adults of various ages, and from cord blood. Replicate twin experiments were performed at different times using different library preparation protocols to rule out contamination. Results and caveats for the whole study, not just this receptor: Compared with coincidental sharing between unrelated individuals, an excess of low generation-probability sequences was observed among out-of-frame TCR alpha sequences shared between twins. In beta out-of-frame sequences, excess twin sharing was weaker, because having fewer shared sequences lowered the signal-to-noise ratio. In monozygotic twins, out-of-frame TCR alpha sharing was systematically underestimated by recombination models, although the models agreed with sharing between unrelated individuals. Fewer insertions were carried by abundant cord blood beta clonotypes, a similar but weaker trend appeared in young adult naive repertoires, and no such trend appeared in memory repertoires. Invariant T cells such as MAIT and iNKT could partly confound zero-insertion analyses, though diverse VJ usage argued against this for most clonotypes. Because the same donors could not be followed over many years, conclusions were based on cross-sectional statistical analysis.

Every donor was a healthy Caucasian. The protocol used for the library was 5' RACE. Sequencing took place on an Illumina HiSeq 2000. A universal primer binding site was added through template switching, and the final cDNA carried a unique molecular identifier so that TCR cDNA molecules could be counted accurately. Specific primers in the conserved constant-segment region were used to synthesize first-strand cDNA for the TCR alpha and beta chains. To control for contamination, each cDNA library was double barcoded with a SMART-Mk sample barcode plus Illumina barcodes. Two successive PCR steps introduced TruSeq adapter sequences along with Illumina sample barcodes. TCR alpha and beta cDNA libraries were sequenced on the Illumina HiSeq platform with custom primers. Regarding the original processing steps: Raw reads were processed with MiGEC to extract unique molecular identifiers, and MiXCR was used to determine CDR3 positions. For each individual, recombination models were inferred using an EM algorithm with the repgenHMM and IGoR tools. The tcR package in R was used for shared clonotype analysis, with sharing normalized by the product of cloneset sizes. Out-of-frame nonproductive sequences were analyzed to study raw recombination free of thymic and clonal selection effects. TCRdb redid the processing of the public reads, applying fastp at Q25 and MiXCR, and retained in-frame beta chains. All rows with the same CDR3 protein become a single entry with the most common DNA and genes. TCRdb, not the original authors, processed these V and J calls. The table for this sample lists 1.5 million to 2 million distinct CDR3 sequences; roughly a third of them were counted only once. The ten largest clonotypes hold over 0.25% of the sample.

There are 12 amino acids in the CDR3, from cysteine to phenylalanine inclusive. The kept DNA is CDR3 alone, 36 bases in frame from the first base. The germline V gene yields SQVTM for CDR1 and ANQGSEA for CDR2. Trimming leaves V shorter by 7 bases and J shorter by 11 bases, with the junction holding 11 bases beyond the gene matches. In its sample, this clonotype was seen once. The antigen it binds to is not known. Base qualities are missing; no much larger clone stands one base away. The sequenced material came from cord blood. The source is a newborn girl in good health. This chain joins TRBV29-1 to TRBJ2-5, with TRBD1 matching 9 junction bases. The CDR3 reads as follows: CSARDRVSEQYF. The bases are TGCAGCGCCAGGGACAGGGTGAGTGAGCAGTACTTC.